The source of this TCR beta chain is a study of early T cells in non-severe SARS-CoV-2 infection. Background on the study: Unpaired chains resulted from sequencing bulk RNA of unsorted whole blood.

There are a few counts of this clonotype. Antigen unknown. Study results and limitations: The matching step, a VDJdb search, favored anti-spike CD8 responses and missed private and CD4 specificities.

Individual cDNA molecules received unique molecular identifiers during library preparation. Via MiXCR, TCRdb re-called the 5' RACE reads, giving one row per CDR3 protein. The data show tens of thousands of distinct CDR3 sequences, less than 8% seen once. In germline, CDR1 is MNHEY, CDR2 SMNVEV (reference sequence). V lost 7 bases to trimming and J lost 0 bases, with 19 bases between them. The CDR3 covers 17 residues. The chain is built from TRBV27 and TRBJ1-3, with D unclear. The receptor comes from an adult who was a healthcare worker with PCR-confirmed SARS-CoV-2 infection or an uninfected control (not recorded which). The sequencing sample was made of whole blood. The CDR3 DNA follows: TGTGCCAGCACCACCCCCGCTGTGGGCCTCTCTGGAAACACCATATATTTT. Translated: CASTTPAVGLSGNTIYF.